These 9 T cell receptor beta chains came from one sample sequenced in a study of identical twins. One entry per CDR3 protein, called by TCRdb with MiXCR from the 5' RACE reads. The data contain around 1.7 million distinct CDR3 sequences, roughly 35% of them seen just once; the ten biggest clones take up 0.25% to 0.3%. The sample consisted of cord blood. These receptors came from a newborn girl in good health.

The rearrangement links TRBV11-2 to TRBJ2-1; D gene ambiguous. With 6 bases removed from V and 12 bases from J, the gap between germline ends came to 24 bases. The germline CDR1 and CDR2 sequences are SGHAT and FQNNGV. There are 15 residues in the CDR3. The CDR3 loop is CASRPEWGTTRSQFF. The CDR3 bases are TGTGCCAGCAGACCTGAATGGGGAACCACCCGGTCGCAGTTCTTC. The full variable domain, its missing parts supplied by reference TRBV11-2 and TRBJ2-1, is EAGVAQSPRYKIIEKRQSVAFWCNPISGHATLYWYQQILGQGPKLLIQFQNNGVVDDSQLPKDRFSAERLKGVDSTLKIQPAKLEDSAVYLCASRPEWGTTRSQFFGPGTRLTVL.

The rearrangement joins TRBV10-2 to TRBJ2-7; TRBD1 aligns across 7 bases. Germline loops: CDR1 WSHSY, CDR2 SAAADI. V lost 1 base and J lost 2; bases outside the gene matches: 5. This CDR3 spans 15 amino acids. The CDR3 nucleotides are TGCGCCAGCAGTGAGTACCTGGGGACAGCCTACGAGCAGTACTTC. Translating it yields CASSEYLGTAYEQYF.

The table lists this clonotype with a few counts. The chain recombines TRBV20-1 with TRBJ2-1, with 12 bases lining up with TRBD2. This CDR3 spans 15 amino acids. J was trimmed by 8 bases and V by 0 bases; bases with no gene match: 5. CDR1 is DFQATT, CDR2 SNEGSKA, per germline (reference sequence). This CDR3 reads CSARDLAGGSDEQFF. For the CDR3, the DNA is TGCAGTGCTAGAGATCTAGCGGGAGGGAGCGATGAGCAGTTCTTC.

This clonotype was observed many times. The chain's CDR3 is CSAVTGFGYTF. The DNA of the CDR3 is TGCAGCGCCGTGACAGGGTTTGGCTACACCTTC. The gene calls are TRBV29-1 and TRBJ1-2, with 7 bases fitting TRBD1. This CDR3 has 11 amino acids. Germline V gene data show CDR1 as SQVTM and CDR2 as ANQGSEA. V lost 7 bases, J lost 7 bases, and 6 bases stayed unmatched.

The gene calls are TRBV6-2 or TRBV6-3 and TRBJ2-3; D gene uncertain. The CDR3 spans 12 residues. Germline V gene data show CDR1 as MNHEY and CDR2 as SVGEGT. V lost 6 bases to trimming and J lost 7 bases, with 11 bases between them. The CDR3 loop is CASSHPGNTQYF. Here the CDR3 DNA reads TGTGCCAGCAGCCACCCGGGTAATACGCAGTATTTT.

This clonotype appeared a few times. The chain joins TRBV7-2 to TRBJ2-3, with TRBD2 matching 10 bases. The CDR3 runs to 15 residues. CDR1 is SGHTA and CDR2 is FQGNSA in the germline V gene. With 6 bases clipped from V and 2 bases from J, the junction kept 5 bases outside the gene matches. The CDR3 coding sequence is TGTGCCAGCAGGGCTAGCGGGGGAGTCACAGATACGCAGTATTTT. Residues: CASRASGGVTDTQYF.

V gene TRBV30 combines with J gene TRBJ1-2; possibly TRBD1 for D (6 bases). Germline V gene data show CDR1 as GTSNPN and CDR2 as SVGIG (reference sequence). Trimming stripped 4 bases from V and 3 bases from J, with 6 bases between. The CDR3 contains 11 residues. For the CDR3, the DNA is TGTGCCTGGAACAGGGACTATGGCTACACCTTC. This gives the protein CAWNRDYGYTF.

V and J are TRBV6-1 and TRBJ2-1, with 7 bases fitting TRBD2. The CDR3 has 15 amino acids. Germline-derived CDR1 and CDR2 are MNHNS and SASEGT. J lost 3 bases, V lost 7 bases, and 9 bases had no gene match. The CDR3 DNA is TGTGCCAGCACTCCCCGGGAGGACCTCTACAATGAGCAGTTCTTC. Translated, it gives CASTPREDLYNEQFF.

This clonotype was recorded many times. This chain uses TRBV3-1 with TRBJ2-5; a possible D gene is TRBD2 (5 bases). The CDR3 is made up of 14 amino acids. Germline loops: CDR1 LGHDT, CDR2 YNNKEL (reference sequence). V lost 0 bases, J lost 2 bases, and 7 bases lay in between. CDR3 amino acids: CASSQEIAQETQYF. CDR3 DNA: TGTGCCAGCAGCCAAGAAATAGCGCAAGAGACCCAGTACTTC.